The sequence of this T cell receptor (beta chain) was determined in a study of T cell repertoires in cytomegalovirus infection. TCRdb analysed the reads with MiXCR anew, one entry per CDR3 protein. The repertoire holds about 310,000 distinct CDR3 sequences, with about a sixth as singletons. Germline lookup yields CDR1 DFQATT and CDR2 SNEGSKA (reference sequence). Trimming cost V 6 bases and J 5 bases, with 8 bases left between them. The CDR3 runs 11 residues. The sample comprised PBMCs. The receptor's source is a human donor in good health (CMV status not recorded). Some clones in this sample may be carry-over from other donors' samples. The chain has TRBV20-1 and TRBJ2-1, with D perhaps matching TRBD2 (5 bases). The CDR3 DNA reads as TGCAGTGCGAGGCGGGACAATGAGCAGTTCTTC. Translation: CSARRDNEQFF.